This T cell receptor (beta chain) is from a study of blood T cell repertoires in COVID-19. Clones were read by immunoSEQ multiplex PCR, and TCRdb kept only the in-frame ones, dropping some. This table has around 270,000 clones, 80% to 85% appearing once. Sequencing was performed on peripheral blood. The source is a person between 65 and 79 years old with COVID-19, enrolled during active disease.

The CDR3 spells CASSSRLVETQYF. The CDR3 nucleotides are TGTGCCAGCAGCTCCAGACTAGTAGAGACCCAGTACTTC. The rearrangement links TRBV13 to TRBJ2-5; D perhaps matches TRBD2 (6 bases). Germline V gene data show CDR1 as PRHDT and CDR2 as FYEKMQ (reference sequence). Trimming shortened V by 4 bases and J by 4 bases, and 10 bases separated the two germline ends. This CDR3 is built from 13 residues.